The 31 T cell receptor beta chains in this list originate from one sample, sequenced in a study of OX40 agonist ivuxolimab in advanced cancers. The method was immunoSEQ multiplex PCR; TCRdb's version includes in-frame clones alone and lacks a portion of them. Of about 58,000 clones listed, 80% to 90% were seen once; the top ten hold 3% to 3.5%. Material: CD4+ or CD8+ T cells sorted from blood, obtained in a trial of the OX40 agonist ivuxolimab. The source is an adult with an advanced solid tumor such as melanoma, head and neck, liver or kidney cancer.

Points on this clone: The sample has other DNA sequences that encode this CDR3 too. The chain recombines TRBV30 with TRBJ1-3; D not certain. This CDR3 contains 15 residues. Trimming removed 0 bases at V and 0 bases at J, with 9 bases between. Germline V gene sequence: CDR1 GTSNPN, CDR2 SVGIG (reference sequence). CDR3 sequence reads: CAWSVGDSSGNTIYF. CDR3 nucleotide sequence: TGTGCCTGGAGTGTGGGCGATAGCTCTGGAAACACCATATATTTT.

The chain recombines TRBV7-2 with TRBJ2-7; 10 nucleotides line up with TRBD1. CDR1 is SGHTA, CDR2 FQGNSA, per germline. V trimming: 5 bases; J trimming: 9 bases; junction bases outside the gene matches: 10. This CDR3 comprises 14 residues. CDR3 sequence: CASSPNGQGGVQYF. The CDR3 DNA reads TGTGCCAGCAGCCCTAATGGACAGGGGGGCGTGCAGTACTTC.

The rearrangement links TRBV6-6 to TRBJ2-3, with a tentative D call TRBD2 (5 bases). V lost 5 bases and J lost 5, with 14 bases in between. The germline CDR1 and CDR2 sequences are MNHNY and SVGAGI (reference sequence). The CDR3 loop spans 14 amino acids. The CDR3 loop is CASSIRLREDTQYF. The CDR3 DNA is TGTGCCAGCAGTATCCGATTACGGGAAGATACGCAGTATTTT.

The CDR3 sequence: CATSRGGAGEDQPQHF. In DNA, the CDR3 is TGTGCCACCAGCAGAGGAGGGGCAGGGGAAGATCAGCCCCAGCATTTT. The chain couples TRBV15 to TRBJ1-5; a possible D gene is TRBD1 (6 bases). V was cut by 1 base and J by 5 bases, with 15 bases left in between. Germline-derived CDR1 and CDR2 are LNHNV and YYDKDF (reference sequence). The CDR3 spans 16 residues. Based on the CDR3 plus reference TRBV15 and TRBJ1-5, the full variable domain is DAMVIQNPRYQVTQFGKPVTLSCSQTLNHNVMYWYQQKSSQAPKLLFHYYDKDFNNEADTPDNFQSRRPNTSFCFLDIRSPGLGDTAMYLCATSRGGAGEDQPQHFGDGTRLSIL.

The gene calls are TRBV27 and TRBJ1-2, with 8 bases that match TRBD1. Germline V lookup: CDR1 MNHEY, CDR2 SMNVEV (reference sequence). The V gene end was trimmed by 5 bases and the J gene end by 4 bases; junction bases not matched to a gene: 12. The CDR3 has 16 amino acids. CDR3 in amino acids: CASSPRSRQGAYGYTF. The CDR3 region has the DNA TGTGCCAGCAGTCCACGATCCCGTCAGGGGGCCTATGGCTACACCTTC.

The V call is TRBV4-3, the J call TRBJ1-3, with D unclear. Germline CDR1 is LGHNA and CDR2 is YSLEER. V dropped 0 bases and J dropped 0 bases, with 3 bases sitting between them. This CDR3 is 14 amino acids long. Written as DNA, the CDR3 is TGCGCCAGCAGCCAAGATACCTCTGGAAACACCATATATTTT. Translation gives CASSQDTSGNTIYF.

This rearrangement joins TRBV7-9 to TRBJ1-1; D uncertain. Per the germline V gene, CDR1 is SEHNR and CDR2 is FQNEAQ (reference sequence). The CDR3 contains 12 residues. Deletions cut 3 bases from V and 2 bases from J, with 4 bases between. This chain's CDR3 is CASSFPNTEAFF. The CDR3 bases are TGTGCCAGCAGCTTCCCCAACACTGAAGCTTTCTTT. Combining the CDR3 with reference TRBV7-9 and TRBJ1-1 gives the whole variable domain DTGVSQNPRHKITKRGQNVTFRCDPISEHNRLYWYRQTLGQGPEFLTYFQNEAQLEKSRLLSDRFSAERPKGSFSTLEIQRTEQGDSAMYLCASSFPNTEAFFGQGTRLTVV.

The chain is built from TRBV4-3 and TRBJ1-2; D might be TRBD1 (5 bases). Trimming took 0 bases from V and 4 from J, leaving 9 bases between them. Per germline, CDR1 LGHNA and CDR2 YSLEER. The CDR3 is 14 amino acids. This CDR3 is CASSQDRQSYGYTF. CDR3 bases: TGCGCCAGCAGCCAAGACCGACAGAGCTATGGCTACACCTTC.

V usage is TRBV28 and J usage is TRBJ1-2; 8 bases map to TRBD1. The CDR3 is made up of 14 amino acids. With 8 bases clipped from V and 7 bases from J, the junction kept 12 bases outside the gene matches. Germline V gene sequence: CDR1 MDHEN, CDR2 SYDVKM. CDR3 nucleotides: TGTGCCAGCTCCACGGGCCAGGGGGCTTTTGGCTACACCTTC. Its translation: CASSTGQGAFGYTF.

This clone appeared once. CDR3 nucleotides: TGTGCCAGCAGAGGCCAACTAGCGGGGGACAATGAGCAGTTCTTC. Its translation: CASRGQLAGDNEQFF. This chain links TRBV7-3 with TRBJ2-1, with 11 bases aligning to TRBD2. V lost 6 bases to trimming and J lost 5 bases; unmatched junction nucleotides: 6. Germline CDR1 SGHTA, CDR2 FQGTGA. The CDR3 consists of 15 residues.

The chain has TRBV6-5 and TRBJ2-5, with no clear D. Trimming stripped 4 bases from V and 7 bases from J, with 7 bases between. CDR3 size: 11 residues. CDR1 and CDR2 from the germline V gene are MNHEY and SVGAGI. The CDR3 here is CASSLGPTQYF. The CDR3 region has the DNA TGTGCCAGCAGTTTGGGTCCGACCCAGTACTTC.

This rearrangement joins TRBV7-9 to TRBJ2-7; 8 positions match TRBD1. This CDR3 has 15 amino acids. Per germline, CDR1 SEHNR and CDR2 FQNEAQ (reference sequence). V shed 1 base and J 2 bases; nucleotides not matched to a gene: 4. DNA for the CDR3: TGTGCCAGCAGCTTAGGTGGACAGGGTGCCTACGAGCAGTACTTC. Translating it yields CASSLGGQGAYEQYF.

This clone has a single count. The rearrangement links TRBV7-9 to TRBJ1-5; tentatively, D is TRBD1 (5 bases). V was clipped by 5 bases and J by 7 bases, with 15 bases between them. The CDR3 extends over 14 amino acids. Germline V gene sequence: CDR1 SEHNR, CDR2 FQNEAQ (reference sequence). In DNA form, the CDR3 reads TGTGCCAGCAGCGAAGGGGAGGGCGGACAGCCCCAGCATTTT. Translating it yields CASSEGEGGQPQHF.

The V call is TRBV11-2, the J call TRBJ2-3, with 8 bases aligning to TRBD1. This CDR3 is 13 amino acids long. Trimming removed 8 bases from V and 4 bases from J; junction bases left unmatched: 5. The germline CDR1 and CDR2 sequences are SGHAT and FQNNGV. CDR3: CASQTGVADTQYF. CDR3 DNA: TGTGCCAGCCAGACAGGGGTTGCAGATACGCAGTATTTT.

The J gene is TRBJ2-1, the V gene TRBV27; D is ambiguous. Germline CDR1 and CDR2: MNHEY and SMNVEV (reference sequence). The V and J ends lost 4 bases and 9 bases respectively, with 4 bases between them. The CDR3 spans 10 residues. The CDR3 region is CASSYLEQFF. CDR3 nucleotides: TGTGCCAGCAGTTATCTTGAGCAGTTCTTC.

The rearrangement uses TRBV9 and TRBJ2-1; tentative D call: TRBD1 (5 bases). The germline V gene encodes CDR1 SGDLS and CDR2 YYNGEE. The CDR3 length is 13 residues. V dropped 0 bases and J dropped 11 bases, with 12 bases sitting between them. In DNA form, the CDR3 reads TGTGCCAGCAGCGTAGGGACACCCGCTAAGCAGTTCTTC. It yields the protein CASSVGTPAKQFF.

V is TRBV2 and J is TRBJ1-2; unclear D gene. Germline-derived CDR1 and CDR2 are SNHLY and FYNNEI. V lost 2 bases to trimming and J lost 4 bases, with 14 bases between them. This CDR3 comprises 15 residues. The CDR3 region is CASSEYRKISYGYTF. The CDR3 nucleotides read TGTGCCAGCAGTGAATATAGAAAGATTTCCTATGGCTACACCTTC.

The V and J genes are TRBV19 and TRBJ2-7; D is perhaps TRBD2 (5 bases). Looked up from germline, CDR1 is LNHDA and CDR2 is SQIVND (reference sequence). The V gene lost 5 bases and the J gene lost 0 bases, with 17 bases spanning the gap. This CDR3 has 16 amino acids. CDR3 nucleotide sequence: TGTGCCAGTAGTTTCCGGGGAACTGCGGCCTCCTACGAGCAGTACTTC. Encoded protein: CASSFRGTAASYEQYF.

This clone has a single count. This rearrangement joins TRBV30 to TRBJ2-2; TRBD2 matches 12 bases. The germline V gene encodes CDR1 GTSNPN and CDR2 SVGIG (reference sequence). This CDR3 is 17 amino acids long. The J segment lost 3 bases and the V segment lost 3 bases, leaving 8 bases of the junction unmatched. The CDR3 region is CAWRTSGRPLDTGELFF. In DNA, the CDR3 is TGTGCCTGGAGGACTAGCGGGAGACCTTTAGACACCGGGGAGCTGTTTTTT.

The rearrangement uses TRBV13 and TRBJ2-3, with D uncertain. Per germline, CDR1 PRHDT and CDR2 FYEKMQ (reference sequence). V lost 3 bases and J lost 3, with 7 bases in between. The CDR3 loop spans 13 amino acids. The CDR3 region has the DNA TGTGCCAGCAGCTTCCCAGGTACAGATACGCAGTATTTT. It is translated as CASSFPGTDTQYF.

CDR3 nucleotide sequence: TGTGCCAGCAGCTCCCGGACTAGCTCCTCAGATACGCAGTATTTT. This sequence encodes CASSSRTSSSDTQYF. The rearrangement uses TRBV11-2 and TRBJ2-3, with TRBD2 matching over 8 bases. With V trimmed by 4 bases and J by 4 bases, 7 bases remained unmatched. This CDR3 comprises 15 residues. Germline V gene data show CDR1 as SGHAT and CDR2 as FQNNGV. Variable domain in full (rest from reference TRBV11-2 and TRBJ2-3): EAGVAQSPRYKIIEKRQSVAFWCNPISGHATLYWYQQILGQGPKLLIQFQNNGVVDDSQLPKDRFSAERLKGVDSTLKIQPAKLEDSAVYLCASSSRTSSSDTQYFGPGTRLTVL.

The V call is TRBV29-1, the J call TRBJ1-1; TRBD1 is a possible D gene (5 bases). Looked up from germline, CDR1 is SQVTM and CDR2 is ANQGSEA. The ends were cut back, 3 bases at V and 4 bases at J, with 12 bases in the middle. The CDR3 has 13 amino acids. The DNA for the CDR3 is TGCAGCGTTGAGATTGTGGGGGGCACTGAAGCTTTCTTT. Protein product: CSVEIVGGTEAFF.

Only one count was recorded for this clone. V is TRBV7-9 and J is TRBJ2-1; 11 nucleotides match TRBD2. Germline lookup yields CDR1 SEHNR and CDR2 FQNEAQ (reference sequence). This CDR3 has 15 residues. V trimming: 4 bases; J trimming: 2 bases; junction bases outside the gene matches: 1. CDR3 sequence reads: CASSWGLAAYNEQFF. In nucleotides, the CDR3 is TGTGCCAGCAGCTGGGGACTAGCGGCCTACAATGAGCAGTTCTTC.

This clone was seen more than once but under ten times. The V gene is TRBV2, the J gene TRBJ2-7; no firm D call. The CDR3 length is 16 residues. Germline V gene sequence: CDR1 SNHLY, CDR2 FYNNEI. The ends were cut back, 7 bases at V and 5 bases at J, with 24 bases in the middle. Here the CDR3 reads CASILARHPSRNEQYF. The CDR3 DNA sequence: TGTGCCAGCATCTTAGCTCGGCATCCGTCGAGGAACGAGCAGTACTTC.

The rearrangement joins TRBV5-4 to TRBJ2-3; 9 bases line up with TRBD2. Trimming removed 4 bases from V and 1 base from J; junction bases left unmatched: 4. CDR3 size: 15 residues. Germline CDR1 reads SGHNT; CDR2 reads YYREEE (reference sequence). The DNA for the CDR3 is TGTGCCAGCAGCCTTTGGACTAGCGGCACAGATACGCAGTATTTT. Its protein is CASSLWTSGTDTQYF.

The chain employs TRBV2 and TRBJ2-5, with D tentatively TRBD2 (5 bases). The CDR3 is 16 amino acids. Germline values: CDR1 SNHLY, CDR2 FYNNEI. The V gene lost 0 bases and the J gene lost 3 bases, with 14 bases spanning the gap. The CDR3 is CASSEARGDGKETQYF. The CDR3 DNA reads TGTGCCAGCAGTGAAGCTCGGGGTGACGGAAAAGAGACCCAGTACTTC.

The J gene is TRBJ2-7, the V gene TRBV27; TRBD1 aligns across 7 bases. Losses at the gene ends were 4 bases for V and 3 bases for J; bases not matched to a gene: 6. The CDR3 runs 14 residues. CDR1 and CDR2 from the germline V gene are MNHEY and SMNVEV (reference sequence). Here the CDR3 reads CASSSGQAVYEQYF. The CDR3 DNA is TGTGCCAGCAGTTCCGGACAGGCCGTCTACGAGCAGTACTTC.

V is TRBV7-2 and J is TRBJ2-5, with 10 positions matching TRBD2. TRBJ2-7 explains the end of the DNA better; the J call may be wrong. Germline CDR1 SGHTA, CDR2 FQGNSA. The CDR3 totals 14 residues. The CDR3 here is CASSLQSGRGEQYF. CDR3 DNA sequence: TGTGCCAGCAGCCTCCAGAGCGGGAGGGGCGAGCAGTACTTC.

This chain's CDR3 is CASSPGGSGKGSYNEQFF. Written as DNA, the CDR3 is TGTGCCAGCAGCCCCGGGGGTAGCGGGAAGGGATCCTACAATGAGCAGTTCTTC. The chain combines TRBV7-3 with TRBJ2-1; 8 positions match TRBD2. J lost 1 base, V lost 5 bases, and 13 bases had no gene match. This CDR3 is 18 amino acids long. CDR1 is SGHTA, CDR2 FQGTGA, per germline. The full variable domain, its missing parts supplied by reference TRBV7-3 and TRBJ2-1, is GAGVSQTPSNKVTEKGKYVELRCDPISGHTALYWYRQSLGQGPEFLIYFQGTGAADDSGLPNDRFFAVRPEGSVSTLKIQRTERGDSAVYLCASSPGGSGKGSYNEQFFGPGTRLTVL.

The rearrangement uses TRBV19 and TRBJ1-5, with 9 nucleotides matching TRBD1. The CDR3 covers 13 residues. Trimming removed 4 bases from V and 5 bases from J; junction bases left unmatched: 0. Germline V gene lookup returns CDR1 LNHDA and CDR2 SQIVND (reference sequence). The CDR3 region is CASSRQGDQPQHF. In DNA, the CDR3 is TGTGCCAGTAGTAGACAGGGGGATCAGCCCCAGCATTTT.

This rearrangement joins TRBV6-5 to TRBJ2-5, with TRBD1 as a possible D gene (8 bases). CDR1 MNHEY and CDR2 SVGAGI come from the germline V gene. This CDR3 has 15 residues. Trimming took 5 bases from V and 5 from J, leaving 18 bases between them. CDR3 residues: CASSTRTGRGETQYF. The CDR3 nucleotides read TGTGCCAGCAGTACCCGGACAGGGAGGGGGGAGACCCAGTACTTC.